The table lists the clone carrying this TCR beta chain with a few counts. Its antigen is as yet unknown. The CDR3 is 18 residues long. Trimming removed 5 bases from V and 4 bases from J; junction bases left unmatched: 18. Germline V gives CDR1 SGHVS, CDR2 FNYEAQ. A J-beta primer mix and a sample-barcoded 5' primer were used in a second PCR of about 7 to 12 cycles. TCRdb analysed the 5' RACE reads with MiXCR anew, one entry per CDR3 protein. This table holds some 920,000 distinct CDR3 sequences, just over 50% found once. The data originate from a study of blood T cells in healthy people across ages. Looking at the study overall: About one barcoded TCR beta cDNA was captured per two T cells. Findings and caveats of the study: While age rose, TCR beta diversity per million T cells dropped in a roughly linear way.

Sequencing was done on a sample of blood. The gene calls are TRBV7-6 and TRBJ2-7; 9 bases fit TRBD1. This sequence originates from a woman in her sixties in good health. CDR3 nucleotide sequence: TGTGCCAGCAGCCCCCGGGACAGGGTCCCACTGGTAGGATACGAGCAGTACTTC. It codes for CASSPRDRVPLVGYEQYF. The full variable domain, completed using reference TRBV7-6 and TRBJ2-7, is GAGVSQSPRYKVTKRGQDVALRCDPISGHVSLYWYRQALGQGPEFLTYFNYEAQQDKSGLPNDRFSAERPEGSISTLTIQRTEQRDSAMYRCASSPRDRVPLVGYEQYFGPGTRLTVT.